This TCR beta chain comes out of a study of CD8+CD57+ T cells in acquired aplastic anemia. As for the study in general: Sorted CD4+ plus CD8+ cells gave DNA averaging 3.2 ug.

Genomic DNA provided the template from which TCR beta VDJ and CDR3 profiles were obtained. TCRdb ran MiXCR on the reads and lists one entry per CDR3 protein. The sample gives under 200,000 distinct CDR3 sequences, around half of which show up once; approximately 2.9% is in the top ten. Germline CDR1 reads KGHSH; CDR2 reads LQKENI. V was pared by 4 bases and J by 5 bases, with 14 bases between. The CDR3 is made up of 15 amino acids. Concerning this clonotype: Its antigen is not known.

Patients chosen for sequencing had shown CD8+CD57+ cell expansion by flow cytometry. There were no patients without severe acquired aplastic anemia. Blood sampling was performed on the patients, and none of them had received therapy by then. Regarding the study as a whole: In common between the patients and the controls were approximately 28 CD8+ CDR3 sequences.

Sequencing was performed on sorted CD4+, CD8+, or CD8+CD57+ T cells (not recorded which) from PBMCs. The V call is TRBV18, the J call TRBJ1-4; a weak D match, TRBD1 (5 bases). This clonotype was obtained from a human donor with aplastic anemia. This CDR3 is CASSLVQGANEKLFF. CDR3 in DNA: TGTGCCAGCTCACTGGTGCAGGGAGCGAATGAAAAACTGTTTTTT.